The 8 T cell receptor beta chains below come from one sample, sequenced in a study of cytomegalovirus exposure and HLA in healthy donors. The repertoire was sequenced with immunoSEQ multiplex PCR; TCRdb's copy has only in-frame clones and lacks some. The sample includes under 75,000 clones, around four fifths of them seen just once. Sequenced: PBMCs. These receptors were taken from a young man in good health and CMV-seronegative.

This clone was recorded at least ten times. The CDR3 nucleotides read TGTGCCAGCAGCTTACCGGGGGGGACTAGTCCCTACGAGCAGTACTTC. This codes for CASSLPGGTSPYEQYF. This chain connects TRBV11-2 to TRBJ2-7; 8 nucleotides agree with TRBD2. Germline V CDR1 and CDR2: SGHAT, FQNNGV. Losses at the gene ends were 2 bases for V and 2 bases for J; bases not matched to a gene: 8. The CDR3 is 16 residues long.

V is TRBV9 and J is TRBJ2-1; D perhaps matches TRBD2 (5 bases). Trimming stripped 3 bases from V and 5 bases from J, with 15 bases between. Germline CDR1 and CDR2: SGDLS and YYNGEE. This CDR3 has 15 residues. The CDR3 spells CASSAYTGKHNEQFF. The CDR3 DNA follows: TGTGCCAGCAGCGCATACACCGGGAAACACAATGAGCAGTTCTTC.

J is TRBJ2-5 and V is TRBV7-2, with a tentative D call TRBD1 (6 bases). There are 16 residues in the CDR3. The V gene lost 5 bases and the J gene lost 1 base, with 17 bases spanning the gap. Germline-derived CDR1 and CDR2 are SGHTA and FQGNSA. CDR3 DNA sequence: TGTGCCAGCAGCAAAGGGGGAACCAGGATCCAAGAGACCCAGTACTTC. This encodes CASSKGGTRIQETQYF.

V and J are TRBV18 and TRBJ1-1, with D maybe TRBD1 (6 bases). CDR1 KGHSH and CDR2 LQKENI come from the germline V gene. This CDR3 has 14 residues. V gave up 6 bases and J gave up 6 bases, with 17 bases separating them. The CDR3 DNA is TGTGCCAGCTCCCCCACTTACAGGGACGCTGAAGCTTTCTTT. It translates to CASSPTYRDAEAFF.

The chain combines TRBV11-3 with TRBJ1-2, with 7 bases lining up with TRBD1. This CDR3 contains 16 residues. CDR1 SGHNT and CDR2 YENEEA come from the germline V gene. Unmatched junction bases numbered 7, after V lost 2 bases and J lost 1 base. This chain's CDR3 is CASSLWSGGNNYGYTF. CDR3 DNA: TGTGCCAGCAGCTTATGGTCAGGGGGAAATAACTATGGCTACACCTTC.

The rearrangement uses TRBV28 and TRBJ1-2, with D unresolved. CDR1 is MDHEN and CDR2 is SYDVKM in the germline V gene. V shed 5 bases and J shed 2 bases, with 9 bases lying between them. The CDR3 spans 13 residues. The CDR3 DNA sequence: TGTGCCAGCAGTCGAACCAGAAACTATGGCTACACCTTC. Translated: CASSRTRNYGYTF.

V gene TRBV5-1 combines with J gene TRBJ1-1, with 9 nucleotides matching TRBD1. Trimming took 7 bases from V and 5 from J; bases not matched to a gene: 6. The germline V gene has CDR1 SGHRS and CDR2 YFSETQ. The CDR3 covers 13 residues. The CDR3 protein is CASWTGEGTEAFF. CDR3 sequence (DNA): TGCGCCAGCTGGACAGGGGAGGGGACTGAAGCTTTCTTT.

The J gene is TRBJ2-3, the V gene TRBV5-1, with 7 bases that match TRBD2. CDR1 SGHRS and CDR2 YFSETQ come from the germline V gene. With V trimmed by 0 bases and J by 1 base, 11 bases remained unmatched. The CDR3 sequence is 18 residues long. The CDR3 nucleotides read TGCGCCAGCAGCTTGGAACGGGAGGTTTATTTCGGCACAGATACGCAGTATTTT. This sequence encodes CASSLEREVYFGTDTQYF.